This T cell receptor (beta chain) was identified during a study of T-cell reconstitution after alpha-beta-depleted transplantation in children. The table lists this clonotype with many counts. During its preparation, the TCRbeta library received unique molecular identifiers. TCRdb recomputed calls from the PCR reads with MiXCR, one row per CDR3 protein. This sample has just under 550,000 distinct CDR3 sequences, with around 19% found just once. Between the trimmed V and J ends, which lost 2 bases and 0 bases, there was a span of 5 bases. This CDR3 spans 14 amino acids. The germline V gene encodes CDR1 SNHLY and CDR2 FYNNEI.

The rearrangement uses TRBV2 and TRBJ1-5, with D hard to call. The sequence derives from a human donor who donated a stem cell graft to a child with acute lymphoblastic leukemia. The sample in question was PBMCs from the stem cell graft donor, obtained from the stem cell graft. The CDR3 DNA sequence: TGTGCCAGCAGTGAACAGTATAGCAATCAGCCCCAGCATTTT. Its translation is CASSEQYSNQPQHF. Using reference TRBV2 and TRBJ1-5 for the parts outside the CDR3, the full variable domain is EPEVTQTPSHQVTQMGQEVILRCVPISNHLYFYWYRQILGQKVEFLVSFYNNEISEKSEIFDDQFSVERPDGSNFTLKIRSTKLEDSAMYFCASSEQYSNQPQHFGDGTRLSIL.